Listed below are T cell receptor beta chains from one sample, sequenced in a study of blood T cell repertoires in COVID-19. Sequencing was performed with immunoSEQ multiplex PCR; in TCRdb, only in-frame clones are kept and a portion is missing. The table has roughly 50,000 clones, 86% seen once. Sequenced material: peripheral blood. These receptors were collected from a man between 65 and 85 years old with active COVID-19. Both conserved end residues are part of each CDR3. A D gene is named only where the DNA matches it firmly. Some rows mark clone size as missing; the rest say once, few, many or name a class of expanded clone.

v_gene	abundance	j_gene	d_gene	CDR3nt	CDR3aa
TRBV4-3	.	TRBJ2-1	TRBD2	TGCGCCAGCAGCCCCCGACTAGCGGCCTACAATGAGCAGTTCTTC	CASSPRLAAYNEQFF
TRBV20-1	.	TRBJ2-3	TRBD1	TGCAGTGCTAGTCCGGGGACAGGCTACACAGATACGCAGTATTTT	CSASPGTGYTDTQYF
TRBV13	.	TRBJ2-7	.	TGTGCCAGCAGCCCCTGGCTCAACCCCTCCTACGAGCAGTACTTC	CASSPWLNPSYEQYF
TRBV19	.	TRBJ1-5	TRBD1	TGTGCCAGTAGTTCATGGACAGGGGGCCTCGGCAATCAGCCCCAGCATTTT	CASSSWTGGLGNQPQHF
TRBV5-4	.	TRBJ1-4	.	TGTGCCAGCAGCTTGCAGGGAATAGATGAAAAACTGTTTTTT	CASSLQGIDEKLFF
TRBV7-8	once	TRBJ2-1	TRBD2	TGTGCCAGCAGCTTGGGCGGGGGGGCGGTCTCCTACAATGAGCAGTTCTTC	CASSLGGGAVSYNEQFF
TRBV9	.	TRBJ1-4	TRBD1	TGTGCCAGCAGCCCTGGGGACAGGGGCCCAACTAATGAAAAACTGTTTTTT	CASSPGDRGPTNEKLFF
TRBV7-9	.	TRBJ2-1	.	TGTGCCAGCAGCCCCGGGACTCAGCAGTTCTTC	CASSPGTQQFF
TRBV10-3	.	TRBJ2-3	.	TGTGCCATCGGAGGGGGGGCGAGTTCAGATACGCAGTATTTT	CAIGGGASSDTQYF
TRBV7-9	few	TRBJ2-7	.	TGTGCCAGCAGCCTTCAGGTAGAGCAGTACTTC	CASSLQVEQYF
TRBV5-1	.	TRBJ2-7	TRBD1	TGCGCCAGCAGCTCGTCGACAGGGGTTTCCTACGAGCAGTACTTC	CASSSSTGVSYEQYF
TRBV10-3	many	TRBJ2-2	.	TGTGCCATCAGTATACCAGGGGTCGGCGGGGAGCTGTTTTTT	CAISIPGVGGELFF
TRBV29-1	.	TRBJ2-7	.	TGCAGCGTTTCCCAGGGTTGGTCCGAGCAGTACTTC	CSVSQGWSEQYF
TRBV5-4	.	TRBJ2-5	.	TGTGCCAGCAGCGAGGGAAGGGACCAAGAGACCCAGTACTTC	CASSEGRDQETQYF
TRBV4-3	.	TRBJ2-2	TRBD2	TGCGCCAGCAGCCAAGATCCGAGCGGGGGGGCGACCGGGGAGCTGTTTTTT	CASSQDPSGGATGELFF
TRBV7-9	.	TRBJ2-1	TRBD2	TGTGGATGGGGACTAGCCTACAATGAGCAGTTCTTC	CGWGLAYNEQFF
TRBV6-2/TRBV6-3	once	TRBJ2-5	.	TGTGCCAGCAGTTACGATTGGCAGGGAAGAGGGACCCAGTACTTC	CASSYDWQGRGTQYF
TRBV4-2	.	TRBJ1-2	.	TGTGCCACCGGCGGGGGGCGGTTTAGTGGCTACACCTTC	CATGGGRFSGYTF
TRBV2	.	TRBJ2-2	TRBD1	TGTGCCAGCAGTGCAGACAGGGTAACCGGGGAGCTGTTTTTT	CASSADRVTGELFF
TRBV19	.	TRBJ2-7	.	TGTGCCAGTAGTTTGACCTCGGGTCCCTTCTACGAGCAGTACTTC	CASSLTSGPFYEQYF
TRBV28	once	TRBJ1-2	TRBD1	TGTGCCAGCATCTCACCGGGACAGGGGTACTATGGCTACACCTTC	CASISPGQGYYGYTF
TRBV5-8	.	TRBJ2-3	.	TGTGCCAGCAGCACGGAGGGACCTTTGGGTTCAGATACGCAGTATTTT	CASSTEGPLGSDTQYF
TRBV7-9	.	TRBJ1-4	.	TGTGCCAGCAGCTTAGAAAATGGAGGACTGTTTTTT	CASSLENGGLFF
TRBV9	.	TRBJ2-2	.	TGTGCCAGCAGCGTAGGACAGAACACCGGGGAGCTGTTTTTT	CASSVGQNTGELFF
TRBV20-1	few	TRBJ2-3	TRBD1	TGCAGTGCTAGTTCAACAGGGGCGCGCACAGATACGCAGTATTTT	CSASSTGARTDTQYF
TRBV3-1/TRBV3-2	.	TRBJ2-2	TRBD2	TGTGCCAGCAGCTCAAGCGGGGGCCTCCCAGAGCTGTTTTTT	CASSSSGGLPELFF
TRBV19	.	TRBJ1-4	TRBD1	TGTGCCAGTAGTATGGGACAGGGGGCTATACGGGAAAAACTGTTTTTT	CASSMGQGAIREKLFF
TRBV6-6	.	TRBJ1-5	.	TGTGCCAGCAGTTACTCGCCTATCAATCAGCCCCAGCATTTT	CASSYSPINQPQHF